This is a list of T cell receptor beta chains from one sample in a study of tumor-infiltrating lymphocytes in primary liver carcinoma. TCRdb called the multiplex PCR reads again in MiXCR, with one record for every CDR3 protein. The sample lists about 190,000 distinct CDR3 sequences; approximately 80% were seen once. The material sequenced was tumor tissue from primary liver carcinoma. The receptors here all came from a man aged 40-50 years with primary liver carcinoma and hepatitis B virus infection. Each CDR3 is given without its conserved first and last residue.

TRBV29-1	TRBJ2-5	SVLVPGQGIEIQY
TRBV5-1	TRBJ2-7	TSTLDAGGFYEQY
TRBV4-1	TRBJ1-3	ANSQEGLTRGRISSGNTIY
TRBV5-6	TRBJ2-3	ASSPGPGTDTQY
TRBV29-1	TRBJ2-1	SIGVGGGYNEQF
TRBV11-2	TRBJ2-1	ASSLPWSDNEQF
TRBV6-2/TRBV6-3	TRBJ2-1	ASSPPILNTYNEQF
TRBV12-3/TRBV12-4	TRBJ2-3	ASTTSGTDTHY
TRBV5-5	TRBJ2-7	VSRVDRGVYEQY
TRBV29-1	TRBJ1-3	SVEGQAGRYSGNAIY
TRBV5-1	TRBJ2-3	ASRFNDSPDTQY
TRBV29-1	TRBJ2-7	NVQVTGDECEQY
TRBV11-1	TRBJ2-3	ACCLIRADTQY
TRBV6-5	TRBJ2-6	ASGYFMGSWANVLT
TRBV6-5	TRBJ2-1	TSSSWAPVVYNEQF
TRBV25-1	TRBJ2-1	ASSELGKTYYEQF
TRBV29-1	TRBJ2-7	SVTPTGLHEQY
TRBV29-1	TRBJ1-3	SVGMGSSGGNTIY
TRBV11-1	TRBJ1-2	ASSRIGTAIANYGYT
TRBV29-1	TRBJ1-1	IVAQGDAEAI
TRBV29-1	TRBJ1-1	SVRSVWGTNTEAF
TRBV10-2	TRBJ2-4	ASSERTSGIAKNIQY
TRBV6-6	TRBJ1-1	ARSFQGNTETF
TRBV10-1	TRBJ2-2	ACSEMAGGLGGELF
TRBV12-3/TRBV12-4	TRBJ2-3	AIRSKETQY
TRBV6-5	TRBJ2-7	ASSYSKDMPSYDQY
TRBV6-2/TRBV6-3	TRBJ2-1	TSSYRGNGCNEQF
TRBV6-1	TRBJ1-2	VSSEIRDNNGYT
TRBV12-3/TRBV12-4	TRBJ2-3	ASSSDWTVRDTQY
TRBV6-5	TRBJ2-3	ASSYYLAGYTYTQY
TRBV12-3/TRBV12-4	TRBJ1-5	ASQGSGTQPQH
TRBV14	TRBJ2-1	ASSTLAGWVNNEHF
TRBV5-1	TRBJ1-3	ASSFTGPGNTVY
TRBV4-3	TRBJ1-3	ASSQAPGQGAGNTIY
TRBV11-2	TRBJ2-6	ASSMGGDRGISFSGANALT
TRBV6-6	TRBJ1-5	ASNVDRGWNQPQH
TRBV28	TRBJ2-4	ATLPVGGRVNIQY